The rows below give T cell receptor beta chains drawn from one sample of a study of blood T cells in healthy people across ages. One entry per CDR3 protein, called by TCRdb with MiXCR from the 5' RACE reads. The sample has some 1.5 million distinct CDR3 sequences; roughly 27% are singletons. Sequencing was performed on blood. All receptors come from a woman aged 30 to 39 in good health. CDR3s include the opening cysteine and the closing phenylalanine or tryptophan. A D gene is named only where the DNA matches it firmly. Only some rows state a clone size, as once, few, many or a class for expanded clones.

DNA: TGCGCCAGTAGAAATAGCGGACCCTCCTACAATGAGCAGTTCTTC; CDR3: CASRNSGPSYNEQFF; V: TRBV5-1; size: .; J: TRBJ2-1; D: .
DNA: TGTGCCAGCAGTGACGTGGTTGGACAGTCCACCTACGAGCAGTACTTC; CDR3: CASSDVVGQSTYEQYF; V: TRBV2; size: few; J: TRBJ2-7; D: .
DNA: TGTGCCAGCGGGGACGAGGGGGAAGCCAAAAACATTCAGTACTTC; CDR3: CASGDEGEAKNIQYF; V: TRBV12-3/TRBV12-4; size: many; J: TRBJ2-4; D: .
DNA: TGTGCCAGCAGTGAATACGGGGGGGAAACCTACAATGAGCAGTTCTTC; CDR3: CASSEYGGETYNEQFF; V: TRBV6-1; size: .; J: TRBJ2-1; D: TRBD2
DNA: TGCGCCAGCAGCTTGGACGGATTCTATGGCTACACCTTC; CDR3: CASSLDGFYGYTF; V: TRBV5-1; size: many; J: TRBJ1-2; D: .
DNA: TGCGCCAGCAGGGCGGGGGGGCAAGAGACCCAGTACTTC; CDR3: CASRAGGQETQYF; V: TRBV10-2; size: many; J: TRBJ2-5; D: TRBD2
DNA: TGTGCCAGCAGCTTAGCGGGAGGGATTCAATACGAGCAGTACTTC; CDR3: CASSLAGGIQYEQYF; V: TRBV7-2; size: few; J: TRBJ2-7; D: TRBD2
DNA: TGTGCCAGCAGCTTAGGTGCCGACACCCAAAATCAGCCCCAGCATTTT; CDR3: CASSLGADTQNQPQHF; V: TRBV7-9; size: few; J: TRBJ1-5; D: .
DNA: TGTGCCAGCAGTCTAAGGAGGACAGGCTCCTACGAGCAGTACTTC; CDR3: CASSLRRTGSYEQYF; V: TRBV25-1; size: .; J: TRBJ2-7; D: TRBD1
DNA: TGTGCCAGCAGCGACGGACTAGCGGGGGTTCGCTCCTACAATGAGCAGTTCTTC; CDR3: CASSDGLAGVRSYNEQFF; V: TRBV11-3; size: .; J: TRBJ2-1; D: TRBD2
DNA: TGTGCCAGCAGTTGGACTAGCGCGAACATTCAGTACTTC; CDR3: CASSWTSANIQYF; V: TRBV6-2/TRBV6-3; size: few; J: TRBJ2-4; D: TRBD2
DNA: TGTGCCAGCAGCGTAGACCCCGGGACAGGGGTGACTGAAGCTTTCTTT; CDR3: CASSVDPGTGVTEAFF; V: TRBV9; size: .; J: TRBJ1-1; D: TRBD1
DNA: TGTGCCAGCAGACAAGCGGGGGTAAGCTCCTACAATGAGCAGTTCTTC; CDR3: CASRQAGVSSYNEQFF; V: TRBV12-3/TRBV12-4; size: few; J: TRBJ2-1; D: TRBD2
DNA: TGCGCCAGCAGCCCGGACGCTCGTGAGCAGTTCTTC; CDR3: CASSPDAREQFF; V: TRBV5-1; size: .; J: TRBJ2-1; D: .
DNA: TGTGCCAGCAGCGCGGCACTAGCGGGAGGTGGCGAGCAGTACTTC; CDR3: CASSAALAGGGEQYF; V: TRBV9; size: few; J: TRBJ2-7; D: TRBD2
DNA: TGTGCCAGCAGTTCACGAGGGGTAGCTAGCAGCTACGAGCAGTACTTC; CDR3: CASSSRGVASSYEQYF; V: TRBV6-5; size: many; J: TRBJ2-7; D: .
DNA: TGCAGCGTCACCGGGGCTAGAGGAAACATTCAGTACTTC; CDR3: CSVTGARGNIQYF; V: TRBV29-1; size: .; J: TRBJ2-4; D: .
DNA: TGTGCCAGCAGCCGAGCCACCCATCAGCCCCAGCATTTT; CDR3: CASSRATHQPQHF; V: TRBV7-2; size: .; J: TRBJ1-5; D: .